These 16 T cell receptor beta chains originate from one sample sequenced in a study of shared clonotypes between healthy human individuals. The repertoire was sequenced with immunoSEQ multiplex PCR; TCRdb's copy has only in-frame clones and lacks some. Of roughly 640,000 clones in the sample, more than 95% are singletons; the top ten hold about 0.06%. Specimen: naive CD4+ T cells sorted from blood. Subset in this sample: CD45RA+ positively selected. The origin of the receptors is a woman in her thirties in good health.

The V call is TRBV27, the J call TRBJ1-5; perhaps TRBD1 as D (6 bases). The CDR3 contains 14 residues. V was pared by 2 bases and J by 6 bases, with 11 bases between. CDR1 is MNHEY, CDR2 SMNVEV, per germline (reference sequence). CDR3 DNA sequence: TGTGCCAGCAGTTTAAGGGGGGCACGTCAGCCCCAGCATTTT. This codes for CASSLRGARQPQHF.

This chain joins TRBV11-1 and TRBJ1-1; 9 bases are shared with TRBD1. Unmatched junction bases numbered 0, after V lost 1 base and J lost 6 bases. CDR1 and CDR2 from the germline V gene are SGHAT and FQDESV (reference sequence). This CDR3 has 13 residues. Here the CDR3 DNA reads TGTGCCAGCAGCTTAGACAGGGGGCCTGAAGCTTTCTTT. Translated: CASSLDRGPEAFF. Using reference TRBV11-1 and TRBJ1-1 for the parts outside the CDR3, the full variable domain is EAEVAQSPRYKITEKSQAVAFWCDPISGHATLYWYRQILGQGPELLVQFQDESVVDDSQLPKDRFSAERLKGVDSTLKIQPAELGDSAMYLCASSLDRGPEAFFGQGTRLTVV.

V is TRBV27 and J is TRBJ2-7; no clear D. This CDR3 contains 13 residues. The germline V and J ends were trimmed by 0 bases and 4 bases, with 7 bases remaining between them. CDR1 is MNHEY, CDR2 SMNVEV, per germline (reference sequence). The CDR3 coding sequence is TGTGCCAGCAGTTTATCGGGTGGTTACGAGCAGTACTTC. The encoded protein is CASSLSGGYEQYF.

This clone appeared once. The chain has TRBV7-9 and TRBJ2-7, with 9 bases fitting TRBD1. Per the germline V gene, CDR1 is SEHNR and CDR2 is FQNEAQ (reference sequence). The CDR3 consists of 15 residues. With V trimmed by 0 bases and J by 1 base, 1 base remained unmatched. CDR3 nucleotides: TGTGCCAGCAGCTTAGCGGGACAGGGATCCTACGAGCAGTACTTC. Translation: CASSLAGQGSYEQYF.

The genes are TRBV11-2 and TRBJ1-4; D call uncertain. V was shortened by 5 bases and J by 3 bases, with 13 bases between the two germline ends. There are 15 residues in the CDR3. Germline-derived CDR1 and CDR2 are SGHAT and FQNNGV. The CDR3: CASSRPEGANEKLFF. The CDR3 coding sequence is TGTGCCAGCAGCCGCCCCGAGGGCGCTAATGAAAAACTGTTTTTT.

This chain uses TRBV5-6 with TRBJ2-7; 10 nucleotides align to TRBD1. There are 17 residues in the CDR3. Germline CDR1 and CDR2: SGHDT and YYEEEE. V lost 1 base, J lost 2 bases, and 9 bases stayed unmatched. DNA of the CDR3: TGTGCCAGCAGCTTGCGACCCGTTGGACAGGGGGCCTACGAGCAGTACTTC. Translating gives CASSLRPVGQGAYEQYF.

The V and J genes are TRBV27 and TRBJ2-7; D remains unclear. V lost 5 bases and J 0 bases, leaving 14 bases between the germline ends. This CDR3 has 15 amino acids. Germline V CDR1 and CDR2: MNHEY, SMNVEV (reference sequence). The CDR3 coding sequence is TGTGCCAGCAGTCCGGATCCTCTGAGCTCCTACGAGCAGTACTTC. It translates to CASSPDPLSSYEQYF.

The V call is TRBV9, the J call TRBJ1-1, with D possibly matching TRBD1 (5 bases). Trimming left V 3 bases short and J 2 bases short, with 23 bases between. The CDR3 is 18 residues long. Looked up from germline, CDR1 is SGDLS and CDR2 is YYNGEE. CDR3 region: CASSAGAWAGELNTEAFF. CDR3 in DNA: TGTGCCAGCAGCGCCGGGGCATGGGCTGGGGAACTAAACACTGAAGCTTTCTTT.

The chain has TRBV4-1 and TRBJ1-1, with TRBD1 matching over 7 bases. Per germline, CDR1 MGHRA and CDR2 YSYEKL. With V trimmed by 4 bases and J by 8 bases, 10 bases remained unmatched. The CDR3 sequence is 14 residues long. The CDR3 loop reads CASSLLGQRAEAFF. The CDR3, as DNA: TGCGCCAGCAGCCTCTTGGGACAGCGAGCCGAAGCTTTCTTT.

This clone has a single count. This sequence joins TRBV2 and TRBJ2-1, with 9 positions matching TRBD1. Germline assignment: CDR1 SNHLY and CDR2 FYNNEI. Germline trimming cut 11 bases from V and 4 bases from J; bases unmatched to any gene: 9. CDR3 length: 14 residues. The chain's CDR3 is CACTPGQGYNEQFF. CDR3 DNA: TGTGCCTGTACTCCGGGACAGGGATACAATGAGCAGTTCTTC.

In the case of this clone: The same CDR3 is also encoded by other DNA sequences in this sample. The DNA for the CDR3 is TGTGCCAGCAGCTCGGGTCCGAACACCGGGGAGCTGTTTTTT. This codes for CASSSGPNTGELFF. The J gene is TRBJ2-2, the V gene TRBV11-3; no reliable D call. The CDR3 contains 14 residues. Germline CDR1 and CDR2: SGHNT and YENEEA. Trimming cost V 4 bases and J 0 bases, with 6 bases left between them.

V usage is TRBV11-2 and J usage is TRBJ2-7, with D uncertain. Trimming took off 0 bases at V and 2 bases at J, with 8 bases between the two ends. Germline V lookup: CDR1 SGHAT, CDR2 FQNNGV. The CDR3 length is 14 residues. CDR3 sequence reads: CASSLDLGPYEQYF. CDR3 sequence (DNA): TGTGCCAGCAGCTTAGATTTAGGACCCTACGAGCAGTACTTC.

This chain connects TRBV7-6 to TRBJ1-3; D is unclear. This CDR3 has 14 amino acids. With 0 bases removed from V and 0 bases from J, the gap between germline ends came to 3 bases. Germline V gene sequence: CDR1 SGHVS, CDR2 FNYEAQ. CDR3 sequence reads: CASSLAVSGNTIYF. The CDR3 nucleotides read TGTGCCAGCAGCTTAGCGGTCTCTGGAAACACCATATATTTT.

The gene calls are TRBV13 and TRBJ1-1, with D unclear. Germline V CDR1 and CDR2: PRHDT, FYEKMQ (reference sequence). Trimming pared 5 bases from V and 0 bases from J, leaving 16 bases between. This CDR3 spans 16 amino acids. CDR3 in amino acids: CASSALAQILNTEAFF. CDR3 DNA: TGTGCCAGCAGCGCGTTAGCACAGATATTGAACACTGAAGCTTTCTTT.

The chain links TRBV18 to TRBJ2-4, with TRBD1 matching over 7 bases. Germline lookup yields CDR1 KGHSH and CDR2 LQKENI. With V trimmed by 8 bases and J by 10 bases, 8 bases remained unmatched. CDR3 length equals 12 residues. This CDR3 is CASADRNRIQYF. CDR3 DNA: TGTGCCAGCGCGGACAGGAATCGAATTCAGTACTTC.

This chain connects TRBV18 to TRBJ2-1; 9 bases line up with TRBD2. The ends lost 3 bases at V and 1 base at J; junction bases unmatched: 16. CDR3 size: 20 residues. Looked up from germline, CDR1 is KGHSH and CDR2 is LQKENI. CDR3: CASSPLKTGGRVRSYNEQFF. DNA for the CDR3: TGTGCCAGCTCACCTTTGAAGACTGGCGGGAGGGTAAGGTCCTACAATGAGCAGTTCTTC.